This TCR beta chain was obtained from a study of patients and donors after allogeneic stem cell transplantation. Germline V lookup: CDR1 SQVTM, CDR2 ANQGSEA. The CDR3 contains 14 residues. With 3 bases clipped from V and 7 bases from J, the junction kept 7 bases outside the gene matches. One entry per CDR3 protein results from TCRdb running MiXCR on the RT-PCR reads. The table lists some 92,000 distinct CDR3 sequences, under 50% of them singletons. This clonotype was observed a handful of times. The rearrangement links TRBV29-1 to TRBJ1-4, with TRBD1 matching over 8 bases. Sequenced: blood, either unsorted or a sorted T cell fraction (not recorded which). The receptor was derived from a human donor who was either an allogeneic HSCT recipient or a stem cell or donor lymphocyte infusion donor (not recorded which). It is not recorded whose cells these are; they may come from a transplant donor. CDR3 sequence reads: CSVEGADRGEKLFF. Written as DNA, the CDR3 is TGCAGCGTTGAGGGGGCCGACAGGGGTGAAAAACTGTTTTTT. Variable domain in full (rest from reference TRBV29-1 and TRBJ1-4): SAVISQKPSRDICQRGTSLTIQCQVDSQVTMMFWYRQQPGQSLTLIATANQGSEATYESGFVIDKFPISRPNLTFSTLTVSNMSPEDSSIYLCSVEGADRGEKLFFGSGTQLSVL.